What follows describes a single T cell receptor (beta chain). Its antigen is not identified. Donors were healthy HIV-negative adults without recently reported acute infections or vaccinations. Method: immunoSEQ multiplex PCR; TCRdb's copy keeps in-frame clones and lacks some. The sample shows under 300,000 clones, 50% to 80% of them seen only once. V was cut by 1 base and J by 5 bases, with 16 bases left in between. Germline-derived CDR1 and CDR2 are SGHRS and YFSETQ. The CDR3 spans 16 residues. The data stem from a study of shared clonotypes between healthy human individuals. Study at large: Three plates were used per donor for CD4 naive, three for CD4 memory, two for CD8 naive and one for CD8 memory. Study findings and constraints: A handful of donors showed sharing of approximately 4.7% of naive CD4 clonotypes.

The sequenced sample was memory CD4+ T cells sorted from blood. Subset of the sample: CD45RA-negative fraction. The chain is built from TRBV5-1 and TRBJ2-1; D is perhaps TRBD2 (6 bases). The sequence was obtained from a man under 40 in good health. In nucleotides, the CDR3 is TGCGCCAGCAGCTTGTCTGGCGGGGCCAGGGACAATGAGCAGTTCTTC. This encodes CASSLSGGARDNEQFF. The complete variable domain, with remaining parts taken from reference TRBV5-1 and TRBJ2-1, reads KAGVTQTPRYLIKTRGQQVTLSCSPISGHRSVSWYQQTPGQGLQFLFEYFSETQRNKGNFPGRFSGRQFSNSRSEMNVSTLELGDSALYLCASSLSGGARDNEQFFGPGTRLTVL.